This TCR beta chain was sequenced for a study of blood T cell repertoires in COVID-19 (dated by TCRdb to about 2020). For the wider study: The collaborator samples originated in the United States, Italy and Spain and spanned the acute and convalescent phases of COVID-19. The prospective study material was composed of cDNA or gDNA derived from T cells, B-cell-depleted T cells, or PBMCs. Subjects who had been exposed to COVID-19, were actively infected with it, or had recovered from it provided the deeply sampled blood TCRbeta repertoires that made up the dataset. The samples were drawn from the first 160 participants of the ongoing ImmuneRACE study and from under 1,500 subjects provided by 6 global collaborators. Nearly every sample came with metadata listing a de-identified subject ID, COVID-19 status, age in years and sex. Where available, HLA class I and class II types were taken from metadata supplied by the sample provider and were not determined by assay-based typing. The repertoires were made available in a free public database intended to serve as a resource for research on the immune response to SARS-CoV-2.

As concerns this clone: Its antigen remains undetermined. No clone much larger than this one lies a single base away; base qualities are absent.

Points the paper makes about the study in general: The quantity of clinical and demographic metadata differed by source and by participant and was supplied without curation.

Taken from cysteine to phenylalanine, the CDR3 has 18 residues. Only CDR3 DNA remains: 54 bases, in frame from the first base. The immunoSEQ Assay, a bias-controlled multiplex PCR, was used to amplify TCRbeta CDR3 regions from genomic DNA. Regarding the original processing steps: Nucleated cell counts per sample were estimated from amplification of reference gene primers within the assay. To quantify the absolute abundance of each unique TCRbeta CDR3 rearrangement, sequence reads were collapsed and filtered. For each sample, productive Simpson clonality was calculated as the square root of Simpson's diversity index over productive rearrangements. TCRdb took over this immuneACCESS table, retaining in-frame rearrangements with V and J assigned. Such tables are incomplete; in checked studies, under half of the missing clones stem from an unresolved V gene, and the remainder is unexplained. V and J calls and clone size are as listed in that table; D and trimming were resolved from the DNA. Here the sample has roughly 150,000 clones; approximately 84% occur a single time. The ten biggest clones cover roughly 5.7% of the sample.

Enrolling through a virtual design, the prospective study's participants ranged in age from roughly 18 to 90 years and lived across 20 to 30 United States geographic areas. To assign participants to cohorts, the prospective study relied on clinical history that participants themselves reported in a screening survey and a study questionnaire. Mobile phlebotomists in the prospective study collected whole blood, serum and a nasopharyngeal or oropharyngeal swab from every participant. Participants in the prospective study had the option to provide additional blood draws and questionnaires over a roughly 2-month period. Before DNA extraction, prospective study blood samples were shipped either frozen or at room temperature.

Sequencing used PBMCs or T cells enriched from blood (not recorded which). This sequence uses TRBV1 and TRBJ2-7; no check of the table's D call, TRBD2, against the DNA was made. TRBV1 is marked as a pseudogene. This clonotype was sampled from a woman in her forties with acute COVID-19. The sequenced DNA: TGCACCAGCAGCCCTCTAGCGGGCCCGGCTCCCCCTACGGACGAGCAGTACTTC. The translation is CTSSPLAGPAPPTDEQYF.